The next 23 T cell receptor beta chains were all read from a single sample in a study of PD-1 blockade in classical Hodgkin lymphoma. The repertoire was sequenced with immunoSEQ multiplex PCR; TCRdb's copy has only in-frame clones and lacks some. This table holds roughly 60,000 clones, about 92% found once. As for time point: cycle 4 day 1 (C4D1), after 6 weeks of nivolumab. Every one of the patients relapsed after autologous stem cell transplantation (brentuximab vedotin exposure was variable). The sample in question was peripheral blood mononuclear cells (PBMCs), obtained before the fourth cycle of nivolumab. The receptor set was obtained from a human donor with classical Hodgkin lymphoma.

The chain uses TRBV13 and TRBJ1-2, with unresolved D. Trimming shortened V by 0 bases and J by 8 bases, and 13 bases separated the two germline ends. CDR1 PRHDT and CDR2 FYEKMQ come from the germline V gene (reference sequence). The CDR3 covers 14 residues. CDR3 loop: CASSLGETARGYTF. The CDR3 DNA sequence: TGTGCCAGCAGCTTAGGCGAAACTGCACGGGGCTACACCTTC.

V gene TRBV4-2 combines with J gene TRBJ1-4; D gene uncertain. Germline V gives CDR1 LGHNA, CDR2 YNFKEQ. The CDR3 extends over 18 amino acids. V gave up 0 bases and J gave up 5 bases, with 19 bases separating them. This chain's CDR3 is CASSQEVWSGLSNEKLFF. The DNA for the CDR3 is TGTGCCAGCAGCCAAGAGGTTTGGTCAGGCCTGAGCAATGAAAAACTGTTTTTT.

V gene TRBV6-4 combines with J gene TRBJ2-2; D not resolved. CDR3 length equals 12 residues. V gave up 4 bases and J gave up 3 bases, with 3 bases separating them. The V gene's germline CDR1 is MRHNA and CDR2 SNTAGT. Here the CDR3 reads CASSADTGELFF. Here the CDR3 DNA reads TGTGCCAGCAGTGCCGACACCGGGGAGCTGTTTTTT.

J is TRBJ2-3 and V is TRBV6-5; TRBD1 is a possible D gene (7 bases). The CDR3 spans 13 residues. Germline V lookup: CDR1 MNHEY, CDR2 SVGAGI. Trimming removed 5 bases at V and 8 bases at J, with 14 bases between. CDR3 in amino acids: CASSTGVGGTQYF. CDR3 nucleotides: TGTGCCAGCAGTACAGGGGTGGGGGGTACGCAGTATTTT.

V and J are TRBV19 and TRBJ1-6; no reliable D call. Germline V gene data show CDR1 as LNHDA and CDR2 as SQIVND (reference sequence). This CDR3 has 14 residues. V lost 9 bases to trimming and J lost 0 bases, with 9 bases between them. Written as DNA, the CDR3 is TGTGCCAGCCACTTCAGCTCCTATAATTCACCCCTCCACTTT. Translated, it gives CASHFSSYNSPLHF. The full variable domain, completed using reference TRBV19 and TRBJ1-6, is DGGITQSPKYLFRKEGQNVTLSCEQNLNHDAMYWYRQDPGQGLRLIYYSQIVNDFQKGDIAEGYSVSREKKESFPLTVTSAQKNPTAFYLCASHFSSYNSPLHFGNGTRLTVT.

The rearrangement uses TRBV4-1 and TRBJ1-4, with D uncertain. Germline loops: CDR1 MGHRA, CDR2 YSYEKL. This CDR3 comprises 17 residues. The V end was cut by 1 base, the J end by 3 bases, with 15 bases between. In DNA form, the CDR3 reads TGCGCCAGCAGCCAAGGTGAGACCCCGAGGGCTAATGAAAAACTGTTTTTT. It translates to CASSQGETPRANEKLFF.

This clone was observed a few times. The V call is TRBV5-4, the J call TRBJ2-2, with D possibly being TRBD1 (5 bases). Trimming cost V 0 bases and J 0 bases, with 9 bases left between them. The CDR3 sequence is 16 residues long. Germline loops: CDR1 SGHNT, CDR2 YYREEE (reference sequence). This CDR3 is CASSLGQTPNTGELFF. The DNA of the CDR3 is TGTGCCAGCAGCTTGGGACAGACTCCGAACACCGGGGAGCTGTTTTTT.

A single count supports this clone. The rearrangement joins TRBV10-3 to TRBJ2-3, with 8 bases identical to TRBD2. This CDR3 has 13 amino acids. V gave up 6 bases and J gave up 4 bases; unmatched junction bases: 3. Germline V gene sequence: CDR1 ENHRY, CDR2 SYGVKD. CDR3 bases: TGTGCCATCAGGCGGGAGGTGTCAGATACGCAGTATTTT. Its protein product is CAIRREVSDTQYF.

The CDR3 sequence is CATSQTSSYNEQFF. The CDR3 coding sequence is TGTGCCACCAGCCAGACGAGCTCCTACAATGAGCAGTTCTTC. V is TRBV6-1 and J is TRBJ2-1; D unclear. Germline CDR1 and CDR2: MNHNS and SASEGT. The ends were cut back, 10 bases at V and 0 bases at J, with 13 bases in the middle. The length of the CDR3 is 14 residues.

The rearrangement links TRBV5-1 to TRBJ2-7; no definite D call. The CDR3 contains 15 residues. V was shortened by 0 bases and J by 0 bases, with 10 bases between the two germline ends. Germline CDR1 reads SGHRS; CDR2 reads YFSETQ. CDR3 bases: TGCGCCAGCAGCTTGGCCCCAGATAGCTCCTACGAGCAGTACTTC. Encoded protein: CASSLAPDSSYEQYF.

CDR3 nucleotide sequence: TGTGCCATCAGTCGGCAGACGCTTAATGGCTACACCTTC. Translated: CAISRQTLNGYTF. The V call is TRBV10-3, the J call TRBJ1-2, with no clear D. There are 13 residues in the CDR3. CDR1 is ENHRY, CDR2 SYGVKD, per germline. Trimming removed 5 bases at V and 6 bases at J, with 13 bases between.

The chain uses TRBV6-1 and TRBJ1-1; D is ambiguous. In germline, CDR1 is MNHNS, CDR2 SASEGT. The V gene lost 7 bases and the J gene lost 3 bases, with 15 bases spanning the gap. This CDR3 comprises 14 residues. The CDR3 loop reads CASTKAGWDTEAFF. The CDR3 nucleotides are TGTGCCAGCACCAAAGCCGGGTGGGACACTGAAGCTTTCTTT.

The rearrangement links TRBV6-1 to TRBJ2-2; D is uncertain. The V end lost 6 bases, the J end lost 8 bases, and 10 bases lay between the germline ends. The CDR3 has 12 amino acids. Germline CDR1 MNHNS, CDR2 SASEGT. The CDR3 loop reads CASSDQSGELFF. For the CDR3, the DNA is TGTGCCAGCAGCGACCAATCGGGGGAGCTGTTTTTT.

Concerning this clone: One end of the junction is discordant with germline, which a read error may explain. The chain recombines TRBV25-1 with TRBJ2-4; TRBD2 might be the D (6 bases). From germline, CDR1 is MGHDK and CDR2 SYGVNS. The length of the CDR3 is 12 residues. The CDR3 loop is CASSEGAGTFLF. In DNA, the CDR3 is TGTGCCAGCAGTGAAGGGGCCGGGACTTTTCTATTC.

The gene calls are TRBV18 and TRBJ1-3, with D possibly being TRBD1 (6 bases). Germline V gene data show CDR1 as KGHSH and CDR2 as LQKENI. V gave up 2 bases and J gave up 0 bases, with 11 bases separating them. This CDR3 is built from 16 residues. CDR3 in DNA: TGTGCCAGCTCACCATCGACAGGAAGCTCTGGAAACACCATATATTTT. This gives the protein CASSPSTGSSGNTIYF.

This chain links TRBV5-1 with TRBJ2-1, with a weak D call TRBD2 (5 bases). CDR1 is SGHRS and CDR2 is YFSETQ in the germline V gene. The CDR3 runs 15 residues. Deletions cut 0 bases from V and 12 bases from J, with 19 bases between. This CDR3 reads CASSLAGELGLAQFF. CDR3 in DNA: TGCGCCAGCAGCTTGGCCGGGGAACTAGGACTGGCGCAGTTCTTC.

The chain joins TRBV10-2 to TRBJ2-7, with D maybe TRBD2 (6 bases). This CDR3 contains 14 residues. CDR1 and CDR2 (germline): WSHSY, SAAADI. The V gene lost 1 base and the J gene lost 2 bases, with 9 bases spanning the gap. CDR3 loop: CASSELGLAYEQYF. Here the CDR3 DNA reads TGCGCCAGCAGTGAGTTGGGACTTGCCTACGAGCAGTACTTC.

The rearrangement joins TRBV6-5 to TRBJ2-7; a possible D gene is TRBD2 (5 bases). The germline V gene encodes CDR1 MNHEY and CDR2 SVGAGI. The CDR3 extends over 13 amino acids. V lost 4 bases to trimming and J lost 3 bases, with 10 bases between them. CDR3 sequence: CASSSASIYEQYF. For the CDR3, the DNA is TGTGCCAGCAGTTCCGCTAGCATCTACGAGCAGTACTTC.

The gene calls are TRBV5-6 and TRBJ2-1; 8 nucleotides align to TRBD2. V lost 3 bases, J lost 4 bases, and 12 bases stayed unmatched. This CDR3 has 17 residues. Germline V gene lookup returns CDR1 SGHDT and CDR2 YYEEEE. The chain's CDR3 is CASSSPLSGGRYNEQFF. DNA for the CDR3: TGTGCCAGCAGCTCACCCTTAAGCGGGGGCAGGTACAATGAGCAGTTCTTC.

The chain carries TRBV6-1 and TRBJ2-3; 8 bases are shared with TRBD2. The CDR3 is 13 residues long. Germline V gene sequence: CDR1 MNHNS, CDR2 SASEGT. Unmatched junction bases numbered 4, after V lost 7 bases and J lost 4 bases. Here the CDR3 reads CASTQTSADTQYF. CDR3 nucleotide sequence: TGTGCCAGCACCCAGACTAGCGCAGATACGCAGTATTTT.

The chain couples TRBV27 to TRBJ2-1; 9 nucleotides agree with TRBD2. Germline V gives CDR1 MNHEY, CDR2 SMNVEV (reference sequence). The V segment lost 6 bases and the J segment 0 bases; nucleotides outside the gene matches: 6. There are 16 residues in the CDR3. CDR3 sequence reads: CASRAGGHPSYNEQFF. The CDR3 bases are TGTGCCAGCAGAGCGGGGGGTCACCCCTCCTACAATGAGCAGTTCTTC.

This chain uses TRBV7-9 with TRBJ2-2, with TRBD2 identical over 11 bases. Germline V gene data show CDR1 as SEHNR and CDR2 as FQNEAQ (reference sequence). Trimming took 2 bases from V and 5 from J; bases not matched to a gene: 7. This CDR3 is built from 17 residues. As DNA, the CDR3 is TGTGCCAGCAGCTTAACGGTAGCGGGAGGGCCAACCGGGGAGCTGTTTTTT. Its translation: CASSLTVAGGPTGELFF.

The V call is TRBV28, the J call TRBJ2-7; TRBD1 agrees at 8 bases. The CDR3 runs to 16 residues. CDR1 is MDHEN and CDR2 is SYDVKM in the germline V gene. With 7 bases clipped from V and 2 bases from J, the junction kept 13 bases outside the gene matches. CDR3 protein: CASIGEWDRPPYEQYF. The DNA for the CDR3 is TGTGCCAGCATCGGGGAGTGGGACAGGCCTCCCTACGAGCAGTACTTC.